The 22 T cell receptor beta chains listed next were all sequenced from one sample in a study of blood T cell repertoires in COVID-19. The method was immunoSEQ multiplex PCR; TCRdb's version includes in-frame clones alone and lacks a portion of them. The data show about 310,000 clones, roughly 87% seen once. Sequenced sample: PBMCs or T cells enriched from blood (not recorded which). Receptors originate from a young woman who had recovered from COVID-19.

The chain links TRBV10-3 to TRBJ2-7, with 8 bases that match TRBD1. The CDR3 length is 14 residues. CDR1 and CDR2 from the germline V gene are ENHRY and SYGVKD. The trim removed 9 bases at V and 3 bases at J, leaving 10 bases unmatched. This chain's CDR3 is CAIKGQGPGYEQYF. The CDR3 DNA follows: TGTGCCATAAAAGGACAGGGCCCGGGCTACGAGCAGTACTTC.

The chain uses TRBV19 and TRBJ2-5; 8 bases line up with TRBD2. Per the germline V gene, CDR1 is LNHDA and CDR2 is SQIVND (reference sequence). The CDR3 has 15 residues. Trimming at V came to 6 bases and at J to 5 bases, leaving 11 bases not matched to a gene. CDR3 sequence reads: CASSGFRGGLETQYF. The CDR3 DNA is TGTGCCAGTAGCGGATTTCGGGGGGGGCTTGAGACCCAGTACTTC.

This chain links TRBV11-3 with TRBJ1-1, with a tentative D call TRBD1 (6 bases). V shed 6 bases and J shed 2 bases, with 16 bases lying between them. The germline V gene has CDR1 SGHNT and CDR2 YENEEA. This CDR3 has 15 residues. The CDR3 nucleotides read TGTGCCAGCAGTCTCAACAGGGACGTCAACACTGAAGCTTTCTTT. Translating gives CASSLNRDVNTEAFF.

The gene calls are TRBV4-3 and TRBJ2-1; 10 nucleotides line up with TRBD2. The CDR3 totals 17 residues. The V gene end was trimmed by 2 bases and the J gene end by 5 bases; junction bases not matched to a gene: 9. Germline assignment: CDR1 LGHNA and CDR2 YSLEER. CDR3 coding DNA: TGCGCCAGCAGCCAAATCACAGGACTAGCGGCAAACAATGAGCAGTTCTTC. Its translation is CASSQITGLAANNEQFF.

V is TRBV12-3 or TRBV12-4 and J is TRBJ1-4; D unclear. CDR3 size: 13 residues. Trimming stripped 7 bases from V and 11 bases from J, with 17 bases between. CDR3 loop: CASTLDPGVKLFF. CDR3 bases: TGTGCCAGCACCCTAGATCCGGGAGTGAAACTGTTTTTT.

The chain is built from TRBV28 and TRBJ1-6; 9 nucleotides align to TRBD1. V trimming: 1 base; J trimming: 8 bases; junction bases outside the gene matches: 9. This CDR3 has 17 residues. Per the germline V gene, CDR1 is MDHEN and CDR2 is SYDVKM. CDR3 amino acids: CASSLSPPGQGYSPLHF. DNA of the CDR3: TGTGCCAGCAGTTTATCACCCCCGGGACAGGGCTATTCACCCCTCCACTTT. The whole variable domain, filled in from reference TRBV28 and TRBJ1-6, reads DVKVTQSSRYLVKRTGEKVFLECVQDMDHENMFWYRQDPGLGLRLIYFSYDVKMKEKGDIPEGYSVSREKKERFSLILESASTNQTSMYLCASSLSPPGQGYSPLHFGNGTRLTVT.

This clone came up a few times. The rearrangement uses TRBV5-4 and TRBJ2-2; no clear D. The CDR3 has 14 residues. Germline assignment: CDR1 SGHNT and CDR2 YYREEE (reference sequence). V was pared by 2 bases and J by 1 base, with 6 bases between. CDR3 sequence reads: CASSLRGNTGELFF. The CDR3 DNA reads TGTGCCAGCAGCTTACGAGGGAACACCGGGGAGCTGTTTTTT. Full variable domain (rest looked up from reference TRBV5-4 and TRBJ2-2): ETGVTQSPTHLIKTRGQQVTLRCSSQSGHNTVSWYQQALGQGPQFIFQYYREEENGRGNFPPRFSGLQFPNYSSELNVNALELDDSALYLCASSLRGNTGELFFGEGSRLTVL.

This clone was counted once. The chain uses TRBV27 and TRBJ2-4; perhaps TRBD2 as D (5 bases). Germline V gene sequence: CDR1 MNHEY, CDR2 SMNVEV (reference sequence). The ends were cut back, 2 bases at V and 9 bases at J, with 11 bases in the middle. The CDR3 covers 13 residues. CDR3 bases: TGTGCCAGCAGTTTAAGCTCCCGGGGCATTCAGTACTTC. Protein sequence: CASSLSSRGIQYF.

J is TRBJ2-2 and V is TRBV10-3, with a possible D match to TRBD2 (6 bases). CDR1 and CDR2 from the germline V gene are ENHRY and SYGVKD. The CDR3 contains 14 residues. Trimming took 2 bases from V and 7 from J, leaving 11 bases between them. CDR3 DNA sequence: TGTGCCATCAGTGAGATTCTAGCGAGCGGGGAGCTGTTTTTT. It encodes CAISEILASGELFF.

The rearrangement uses TRBV10-3 and TRBJ2-7; D unclear. The V gene's germline CDR1 is ENHRY and CDR2 SYGVKD. This CDR3 is 15 amino acids long. V was clipped by 0 bases and J by 0 bases, with 9 bases between them. The CDR3 here is CAISESQVSSYEQYF. The CDR3 region has the DNA TGTGCCATCAGTGAGTCCCAGGTTTCCTCCTACGAGCAGTACTTC.

The gene calls are TRBV7-8 and TRBJ2-1, with D tentatively TRBD2 (6 bases). Germline values: CDR1 SGHVS, CDR2 FQNEAQ. V shed 1 base and J shed 8 bases, with 18 bases lying between them. This CDR3 has 16 residues. DNA of the CDR3: TGTGCCAGCAGCTTAGTCACGGGAGTTTTTTTCCATGAGCAGTTCTTC. Translating gives CASSLVTGVFFHEQFF. The complete variable domain, with remaining parts taken from reference TRBV7-8 and TRBJ2-1, reads GAGVSQSPRYKVAKRGQDVALRCDPISGHVSLFWYQQALGQGPEFLTYFQNEAQLDKSGLPSDRFFAERPEGSVSTLKIQRTQQEDSAVYLCASSLVTGVFFHEQFFGPGTRLTVL.

The genes are TRBV5-5 and TRBJ2-4, with D hard to call. The CDR3 extends over 15 amino acids. The germline CDR1 and CDR2 sequences are SGHKS and YYEKEE (reference sequence). Between the trimmed V and J ends, which lost 7 bases and 3 bases, there was a span of 17 bases. The CDR3 DNA sequence: TGTGCCAGCGTACCACTCCTCTCAGGCAAAAACATTCAGTACTTC. It yields the protein CASVPLLSGKNIQYF.

The rearrangement uses TRBV2 and TRBJ2-3; 10 bases fit TRBD2. The CDR3 sequence is 17 residues long. J was trimmed by 8 bases and V by 5 bases; bases with no gene match: 16. From germline, CDR1 is SNHLY and CDR2 FYNNEI. Here the CDR3 reads CASSKLQLLAGISTQYF. In DNA, the CDR3 is TGTGCCAGCAGTAAACTCCAGCTACTAGCGGGGATCAGTACGCAGTATTTT.

J is TRBJ1-6 and V is TRBV7-6; D gene uncertain. This CDR3 region has 15 residues. V was pared by 5 bases and J by 8 bases, with 16 bases between. CDR1 and CDR2 from the germline V gene are SGHVS and FNYEAQ. The CDR3 bases are TGTGCCAGCAGCCCAGGCCAAAACTGGGATTCACCCCTCCACTTT. It is translated as CASSPGQNWDSPLHF.

The chain recombines TRBV16 with TRBJ1-6, with a possible D match to TRBD1 (5 bases). V lost 4 bases and J 5 bases, leaving 12 bases between the germline ends. CDR3 length: 15 residues. CDR1 KGHSY and CDR2 FQNENV come from the germline V gene. CDR3 in amino acids: CASSRVRVNNSPLHF. For the CDR3, the DNA is TGTGCCAGCAGCCGGGTCAGGGTGAATAATTCACCCCTCCACTTT.

The chain joins TRBV6-2 or TRBV6-3 to TRBJ2-3; TRBD2 matches 13 bases. The CDR3 has 13 residues. CDR1 is MNHEY and CDR2 is SVGEGT in the germline V gene. J gave up 14 bases and V 6 bases, and 8 bases lay outside the gene matches. The CDR3 protein is CASSRTSGSFPYF. The CDR3 DNA is TGTGCCAGCAGCAGGACTAGCGGGAGTTTTCCGTATTTT.

The rearrangement joins TRBV15 to TRBJ2-3; the match to TRBD2 covers 14 bases. Germline CDR1 and CDR2: LNHNV and YYDKDF (reference sequence). This CDR3 spans 20 amino acids. J was trimmed by 0 bases and V by 3 bases; bases with no gene match: 11. The CDR3 sequence is CATSRRPGTSGSTSTDTQYF. The CDR3 nucleotides read TGTGCCACCAGCAGGCGACCCGGGACTAGCGGGAGCACGAGCACAGATACGCAGTATTTT. The full variable domain, its missing parts supplied by reference TRBV15 and TRBJ2-3, is DAMVIQNPRYQVTQFGKPVTLSCSQTLNHNVMYWYQQKSSQAPKLLFHYYDKDFNNEADTPDNFQSRRPNTSFCFLDIRSPGLGDTAMYLCATSRRPGTSGSTSTDTQYFGPGTRLTVL.

In DNA, the CDR3 is TGTGCCAGCAGCACGTCGACTAGCGGGAGCTCCTACGAGCAGTACTTC. Residues: CASSTSTSGSSYEQYF. V is TRBV21-1 and J is TRBJ2-7; the table assigns TRBD2, which was not confirmed against the DNA. TRBV21-1 is assigned pseudogene status. CDR3 length equals 16 residues.

V and J are TRBV4-3 and TRBJ1-6; TRBD1 matches at 8 bases. This CDR3 has 15 amino acids. CDR1 is LGHNA, CDR2 YSLEER, per germline. V dropped 4 bases and J dropped 7; count of bases not matched to a gene: 6. The CDR3 region is CASSLLTGENSPLHF. DNA of the CDR3: TGCGCCAGCAGCCTCCTGACAGGGGAGAATTCACCCCTCCACTTT.

This CDR3 reads CASSSPGLAEYEQYF. The CDR3 bases are TGTGCCAGCAGCTCCCCGGGACTAGCGGAGTACGAGCAGTACTTC. The rearrangement joins TRBV7-8 to TRBJ2-7, with TRBD2 identical over 11 bases. The V gene end was trimmed by 4 bases and the J gene end by 4 bases; junction bases not matched to a gene: 6. This CDR3 has 15 residues. Germline V gene lookup returns CDR1 SGHVS and CDR2 FQNEAQ.

The chain uses TRBV12-3 or TRBV12-4 and TRBJ1-1; maybe TRBD1 (6 bases). The V gene lost 3 bases and the J gene lost 13 bases, with 15 bases spanning the gap. This CDR3 is 12 amino acids long. CDR3 bases: TGTGCCAGCAGTTTGGTCAGGGGAGATGGTTTCTTT. Residues: CASSLVRGDGFF.

This rearrangement joins TRBV5-6 to TRBJ1-1, with D hard to call. Germline V CDR1 and CDR2: SGHDT, YYEEEE. Trimming shortened V by 0 bases and J by 4 bases, and 7 bases separated the two germline ends. CDR3 length equals 13 residues. CDR3 protein: CASSLVGSTEAFF. Here the CDR3 DNA reads TGTGCCAGCAGCTTGGTCGGGAGCACTGAAGCTTTCTTT.